This T cell receptor beta chain comes out of a study of regulatory T cells in long-lasting Graves disease. According to the study, TCR beta libraries were built with iRepertoire HTBI primers and CDR3-region Arm-PCR. TCRdb independently ran MiXCR on the multiplex PCR reads; one entry per CDR3 protein. Of hundreds of thousands of distinct CDR3 sequences in the sample, 15% to 20% were seen once. After removal of 0 bases from V and 2 bases from J, the junction contained 3 bases not matched to a gene. CDR1 is MNHNY and CDR2 is SVGAGI in the germline V gene (reference sequence). CDR3 length: 16 amino acids. Remarks on this clonotype: As yet, its antigen is unknown.

Study-wide results and caveats: It was peripheral blood alone, not thyroid tissue, that was studied. Persistent disease favored TRBV28, TRBJ1-2 and TRBJ2-5.

Time point given: newly diagnosed GD, antithyroid drugs for less than 3 months. PBMCs provided the RNA from which the TCR library was made. The same specimen was also included in a second study, on T cells in Graves' hyperthyroidism and ophthalmopathy. That paper states: The model foresaw ophthalmopathy a median roughly 6.5 months prior to onset.

Sequenced material: peripheral blood mononuclear cells (PBMCs), taken at new diagnosis, from a patient treated with antithyroid drugs. The sequence was obtained from a woman aged 40-65 years with Graves disease. V usage is TRBV6-6 and J usage is TRBJ1-3; TRBD1 matches 8 bases. The CDR3 DNA reads TGTGCCAGCAGTTACTCGGACAGGGAAGCTGGAAACACCATATATTTT. It codes for CASSYSDREAGNTIYF.